This T cell receptor beta chain derives from a study of blood T cell repertoires in COVID-19. As for the study in general: From T cells, B-cell-depleted T cells, or PBMCs came the material, which was cDNA or gDNA.

The CDR3 sequence is 14 residues long. The ends lost 2 bases at V and 1 base at J; junction bases unmatched: 1. The germline gives CDR1 MNHNS, CDR2 SASEGT. Authors' methods: Amplified reference gene primers provided the basis for estimating nucleated cell counts. The repertoire was sequenced with immunoSEQ multiplex PCR; TCRdb's copy has only in-frame clones and lacks some. That table furnishes V, J and clone size, whereas the DNA furnished D and trimming. The sample includes 25,000 to 30,000 clones, 92% of them seen just once. The chain carries TRBV6-1 and TRBJ2-7; 8 bases align to TRBD1. The clonotype was recovered from a middle-aged man with active COVID-19. Specimen: peripheral blood. CDR3 sequence (DNA): TGTGCCAGCAGTGAACAGGGGGCGTCCTACGAGCAGTACTTC. It encodes CASSEQGASYEQYF.